This T cell receptor beta chain was identified in a study of early T cells in non-severe SARS-CoV-2 infection. This clonotype has a count of ten or more. TCRdb re-called the 5' RACE reads through MiXCR, storing one row per CDR3 protein. This sample has more than 55,000 distinct CDR3 sequences, with around 4.2% found just once. Germline V gives CDR1 SGHVS, CDR2 FNYEAQ. The CDR3 is made up of 13 amino acids. V gave up 1 base and J gave up 8 bases, with 11 bases separating them. The source material was whole blood, sampled at baseline. The chain recombines TRBV7-6 with TRBJ1-2, with D perhaps matching TRBD1 (6 bases). The source of this sequence is an adult who was a healthcare worker with PCR-confirmed SARS-CoV-2 infection or an uninfected control (not recorded which). The donor label of this sample is uncertain. The CDR3 sequence is CASSLGQASGYTF. The CDR3 coding sequence is TGTGCCAGCAGCTTAGGACAGGCCAGCGGCTACACCTTC.